This T cell receptor (beta chain) was documented in a study of blood T cell repertoires in COVID-19. Study background: Both acute and convalescent COVID-19 samples were obtained from the United States, Italy and Spain. PBMCs, B-cell-depleted T cells, or T cells provided the cDNA or gDNA that made up the material.

In the source study's methods: Quantification of nucleated cells was approximated via reference gene primer amplification. Profiling relied on immunoSEQ multiplex PCR, and the TCRdb table lists in-frame clones only, not all of them. That table gives V, J and clone size, and the DNA gave D and trimming. The sample holds fewer than 400,000 clones; 75% to 90% are singletons and the top ten take approximately 3.7%. The CDR3 has 13 amino acids. Germline V gene sequence: CDR1 MNHEY, CDR2 SVGAGI. The germline V and J ends were trimmed by 7 bases and 2 bases, with 11 bases remaining between them. Sequenced material: peripheral blood. The chain combines TRBV6-5 with TRBJ1-2, with a tentative D call TRBD1 (5 bases). The receptor was isolated from a woman younger than 35 with acute or convalescent COVID-19. CDR3 sequence: CASKPYRNYGYTF. The CDR3 nucleotides read TGTGCCAGCAAACCGTACAGGAACTATGGCTACACCTTC.